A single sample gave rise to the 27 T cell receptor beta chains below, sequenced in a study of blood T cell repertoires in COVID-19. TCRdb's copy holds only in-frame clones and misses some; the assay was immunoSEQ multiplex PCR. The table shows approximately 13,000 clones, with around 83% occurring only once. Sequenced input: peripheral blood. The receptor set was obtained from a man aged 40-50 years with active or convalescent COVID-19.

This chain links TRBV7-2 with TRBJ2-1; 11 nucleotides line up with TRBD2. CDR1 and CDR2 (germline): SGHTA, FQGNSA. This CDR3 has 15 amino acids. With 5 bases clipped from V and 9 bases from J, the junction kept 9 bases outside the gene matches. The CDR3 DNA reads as TGTGCCAGCAGCACGACTAGCGGGGCCGAAGGTGAGCAGTTCTTC. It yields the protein CASSTTSGAEGEQFF.

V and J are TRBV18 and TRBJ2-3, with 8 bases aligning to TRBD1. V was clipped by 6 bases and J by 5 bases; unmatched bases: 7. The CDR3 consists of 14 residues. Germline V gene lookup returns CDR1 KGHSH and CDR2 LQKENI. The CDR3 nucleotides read TGTGCCAGCTCGTCCTCAGGGGGCGGAGATACGCAGTATTTT. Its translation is CASSSSGGGDTQYF.

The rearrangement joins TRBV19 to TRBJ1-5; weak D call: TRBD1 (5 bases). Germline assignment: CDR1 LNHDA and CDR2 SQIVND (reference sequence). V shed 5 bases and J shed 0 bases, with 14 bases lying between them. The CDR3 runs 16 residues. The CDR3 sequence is CASSSWGRNSNQPQHF. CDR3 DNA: TGTGCCAGTAGTTCATGGGGCAGAAATAGCAATCAGCCCCAGCATTTT.

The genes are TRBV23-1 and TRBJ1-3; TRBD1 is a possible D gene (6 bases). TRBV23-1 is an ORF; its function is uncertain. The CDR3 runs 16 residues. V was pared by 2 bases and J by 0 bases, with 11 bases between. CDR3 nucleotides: TGCGCCAGCAGTCAAACGGGGGGCCACTCTGGAAACACCATATATTTT. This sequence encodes CASSQTGGHSGNTIYF.

The CDR3 protein is CASTPGQGVIDTQYF. The CDR3 DNA reads TGTGCCAGCACCCCGGGACAGGGGGTAATAGATACGCAGTATTTT. V is TRBV11-1 and J is TRBJ2-3; 11 nucleotides match TRBD1. The CDR3 totals 15 residues. J gave up 5 bases and V 7 bases, and 8 bases lay outside the gene matches. In germline, CDR1 is SGHAT, CDR2 FQDESV (reference sequence).

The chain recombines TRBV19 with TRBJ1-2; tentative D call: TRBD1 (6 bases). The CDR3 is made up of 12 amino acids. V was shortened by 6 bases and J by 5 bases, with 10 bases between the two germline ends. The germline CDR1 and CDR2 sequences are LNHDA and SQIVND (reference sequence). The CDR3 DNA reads TGTGCCAGTAGCCAGGACAGTTATGGCTACACCTTC. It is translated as CASSQDSYGYTF.

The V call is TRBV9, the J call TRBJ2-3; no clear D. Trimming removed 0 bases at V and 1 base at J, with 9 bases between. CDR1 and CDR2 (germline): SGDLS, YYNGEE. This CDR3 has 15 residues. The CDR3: CASSVEVRGTDTQYF. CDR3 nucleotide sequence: TGTGCCAGCAGCGTAGAGGTCCGGGGCACAGATACGCAGTATTTT.

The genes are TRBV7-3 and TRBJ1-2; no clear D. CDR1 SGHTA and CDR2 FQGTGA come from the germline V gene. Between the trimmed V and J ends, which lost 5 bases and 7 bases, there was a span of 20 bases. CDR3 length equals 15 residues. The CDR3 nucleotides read TGTGCCAGCAGCCCTTCTCCGGGGAATTCGGGTGGCTACACCTTC. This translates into CASSPSPGNSGGYTF.

The CDR3 nucleotides are TGCGCCAGCAGCCAGAGCAGGGGTCCGCATCTCGATCAGTACTTC. Amino acid sequence: CASSQSRGPHLDQYF. The V call is TRBV4-3, the J call TRBJ2-4; perhaps TRBD1 as D (6 bases). Germline lookup yields CDR1 LGHNA and CDR2 YSLEER. The CDR3 runs 15 residues. Trimming cost V 3 bases and J 12 bases, with 21 bases left between them.

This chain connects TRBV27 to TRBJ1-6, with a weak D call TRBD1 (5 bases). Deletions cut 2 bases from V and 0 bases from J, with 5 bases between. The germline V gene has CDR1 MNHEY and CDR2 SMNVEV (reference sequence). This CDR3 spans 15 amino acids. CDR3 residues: CASSLQGSYNSPLHF. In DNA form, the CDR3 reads TGTGCCAGCAGTTTACAGGGCTCCTATAATTCACCCCTCCACTTT.

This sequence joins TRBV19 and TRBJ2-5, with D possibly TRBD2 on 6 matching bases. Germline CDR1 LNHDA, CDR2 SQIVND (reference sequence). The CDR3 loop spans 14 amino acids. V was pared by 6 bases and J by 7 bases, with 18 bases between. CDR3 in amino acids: CASSPTGEAGTQYF. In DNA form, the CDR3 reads TGTGCCAGTAGCCCGACCGGGGAGGCGGGGACCCAGTACTTC. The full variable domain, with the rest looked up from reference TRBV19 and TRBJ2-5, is DGGITQSPKYLFRKEGQNVTLSCEQNLNHDAMYWYRQDPGQGLRLIYYSQIVNDFQKGDIAEGYSVSREKKESFPLTVTSAQKNPTAFYLCASSPTGEAGTQYFGPGTRLLVL.

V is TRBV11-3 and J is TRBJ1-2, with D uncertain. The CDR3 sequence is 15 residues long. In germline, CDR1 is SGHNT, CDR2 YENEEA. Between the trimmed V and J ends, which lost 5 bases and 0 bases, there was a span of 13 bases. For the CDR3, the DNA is TGTGCCAGCAGCCCCTTAAGGGAGTCTAACTATGGCTACACCTTC. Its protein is CASSPLRESNYGYTF.

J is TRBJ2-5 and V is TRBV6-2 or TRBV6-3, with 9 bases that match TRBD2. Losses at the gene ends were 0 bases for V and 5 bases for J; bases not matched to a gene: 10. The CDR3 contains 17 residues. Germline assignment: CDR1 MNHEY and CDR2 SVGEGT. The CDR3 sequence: CASSYSFSAGGRETQYF. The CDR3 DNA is TGTGCCAGCAGTTACTCGTTTTCCGCGGGGGGGCGGGAGACCCAGTACTTC.

The CDR3 reads CASSYVAGGQSDTQYF. In DNA form, the CDR3 reads TGTGCCAGCAGTTACGTAGCGGGGGGGCAGTCAGATACGCAGTATTTT. This chain uses TRBV6-5 with TRBJ2-3; TRBD2 agrees at 11 bases. CDR3 length: 16 amino acids. Looked up from germline, CDR1 is MNHEY and CDR2 is SVGAGI. V dropped 2 bases and J dropped 4; count of bases not matched to a gene: 5.

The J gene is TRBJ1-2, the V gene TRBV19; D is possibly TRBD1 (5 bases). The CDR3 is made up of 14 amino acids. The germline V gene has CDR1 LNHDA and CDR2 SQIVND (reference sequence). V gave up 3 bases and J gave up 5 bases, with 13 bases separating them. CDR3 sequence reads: CASSMDQGFYGYTF. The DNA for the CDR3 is TGTGCCAGTAGTATGGATCAGGGCTTTTATGGCTACACCTTC.

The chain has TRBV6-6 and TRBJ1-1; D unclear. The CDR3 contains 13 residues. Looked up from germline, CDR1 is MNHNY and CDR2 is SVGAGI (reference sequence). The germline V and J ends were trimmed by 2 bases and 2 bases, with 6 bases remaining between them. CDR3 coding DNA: TGTGCCAGCAGTTACCGGGATAACACTGAAGCTTTCTTT. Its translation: CASSYRDNTEAFF.

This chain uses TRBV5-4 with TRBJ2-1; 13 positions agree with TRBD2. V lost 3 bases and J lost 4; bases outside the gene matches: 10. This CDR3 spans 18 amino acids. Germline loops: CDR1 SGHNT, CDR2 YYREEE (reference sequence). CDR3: CASSSGTSGTNIYNEQFF. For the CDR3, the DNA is TGTGCCAGCAGCTCCGGGACTAGCGGGACGAACATTTACAATGAGCAGTTCTTC.

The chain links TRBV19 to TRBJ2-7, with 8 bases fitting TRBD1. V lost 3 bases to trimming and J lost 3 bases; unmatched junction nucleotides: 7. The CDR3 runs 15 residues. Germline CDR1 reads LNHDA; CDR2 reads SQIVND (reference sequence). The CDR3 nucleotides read TGTGCCAGTAGTATCGGGGACAGGCTCCGCTACGAGCAGTACTTC. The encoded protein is CASSIGDRLRYEQYF.

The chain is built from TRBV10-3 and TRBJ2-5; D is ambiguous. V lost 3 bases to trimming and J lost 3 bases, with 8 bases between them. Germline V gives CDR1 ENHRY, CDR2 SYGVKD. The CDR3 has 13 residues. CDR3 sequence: CAISDSTEETQYF. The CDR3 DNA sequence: TGTGCCATCAGTGACTCAACAGAAGAGACCCAGTACTTC.

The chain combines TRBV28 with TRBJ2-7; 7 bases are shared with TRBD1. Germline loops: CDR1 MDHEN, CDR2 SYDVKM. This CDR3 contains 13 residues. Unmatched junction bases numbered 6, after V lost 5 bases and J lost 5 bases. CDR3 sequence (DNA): TGTGCCAGCAGTCCACAGGGGTCCCACGAGCAGTACTTC. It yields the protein CASSPQGSHEQYF.

This chain's CDR3 is CASSLWGGGQDGNTIYF. The CDR3, as DNA: TGTGCCAGCAGCTTATGGGGAGGTGGACAGGATGGAAACACCATATATTTT. This chain joins TRBV7-9 and TRBJ1-3; TRBD1 matches 7 bases. Losses at the gene ends were 2 bases for V and 3 bases for J; bases not matched to a gene: 10. The CDR3 is 17 amino acids. In germline, CDR1 is SEHNR, CDR2 FQNEAQ (reference sequence).

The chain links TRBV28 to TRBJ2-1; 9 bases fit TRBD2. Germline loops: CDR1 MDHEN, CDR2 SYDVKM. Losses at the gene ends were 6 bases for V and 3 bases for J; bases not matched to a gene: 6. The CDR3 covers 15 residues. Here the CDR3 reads CASRATSGGYNEQFF. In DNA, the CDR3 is TGTGCCAGCAGGGCGACTAGCGGAGGCTACAATGAGCAGTTCTTC.

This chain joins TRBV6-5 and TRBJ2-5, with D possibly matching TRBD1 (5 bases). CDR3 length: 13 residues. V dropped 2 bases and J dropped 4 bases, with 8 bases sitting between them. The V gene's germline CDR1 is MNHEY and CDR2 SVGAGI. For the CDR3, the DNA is TGTGCCAGCAGTTACGACAGTTTAGAGACCCAGTACTTC. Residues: CASSYDSLETQYF.

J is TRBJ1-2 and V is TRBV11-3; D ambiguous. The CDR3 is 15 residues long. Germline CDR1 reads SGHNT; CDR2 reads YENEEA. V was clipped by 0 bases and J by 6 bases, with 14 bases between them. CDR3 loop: CASSLDILTGDGYTF. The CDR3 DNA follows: TGTGCCAGCAGCTTAGATATTCTCACCGGGGATGGCTACACCTTC.

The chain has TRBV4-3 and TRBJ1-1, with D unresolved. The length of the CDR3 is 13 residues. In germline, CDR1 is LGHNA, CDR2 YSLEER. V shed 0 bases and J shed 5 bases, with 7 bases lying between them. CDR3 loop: CASSQDPGTEAFF. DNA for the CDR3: TGCGCCAGCAGCCAAGATCCGGGGACTGAAGCTTTCTTT.

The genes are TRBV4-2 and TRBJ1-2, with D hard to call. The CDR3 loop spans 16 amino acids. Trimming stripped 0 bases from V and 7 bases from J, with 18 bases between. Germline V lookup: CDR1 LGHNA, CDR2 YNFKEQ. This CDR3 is CASSQDLEGSSLGYTF. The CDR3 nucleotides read TGTGCCAGCAGCCAAGATCTAGAGGGATCCTCGCTTGGCTACACCTTC.

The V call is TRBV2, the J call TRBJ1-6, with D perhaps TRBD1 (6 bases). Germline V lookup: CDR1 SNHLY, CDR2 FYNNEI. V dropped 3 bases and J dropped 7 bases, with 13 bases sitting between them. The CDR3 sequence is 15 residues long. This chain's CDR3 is CASSDRGRGNSPLHF. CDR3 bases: TGTGCCAGCAGTGATCGGGGCAGGGGCAATTCACCCCTCCACTTT.